Following are 8 T cell receptor beta chains from one sample sequenced in a study of OX40 agonist ivuxolimab in advanced cancers. TCRdb's copy holds only in-frame clones and misses some; the assay was immunoSEQ multiplex PCR. The sample yields 75,000 to 100,000 clones, more than 80% seen once. The sequencing here drew on CD4+ or CD8+ T cells sorted from blood, taken in a trial of the OX40 agonist ivuxolimab. Receptors were obtained from an adult with an advanced solid tumor such as melanoma, head and neck, liver or kidney cancer.

Regarding this clone: Distinct nucleotide sequences in the sample also encode this CDR3. This chain joins TRBV7-9 and TRBJ2-3; D not resolved. The CDR3 is 12 amino acids. V lost 3 bases and J 1 base, leaving 2 bases between the germline ends. Germline-derived CDR1 and CDR2 are SEHNR and FQNEAQ (reference sequence). The CDR3 coding sequence is TGTGCCAGCAGCTTGGGCACAGATACGCAGTATTTT. Amino acid sequence: CASSLGTDTQYF.

This chain links TRBV4-2 with TRBJ1-2; possibly TRBD1 for D (5 bases). Per the germline V gene, CDR1 is LGHNA and CDR2 is YNFKEQ. The CDR3 spans 14 residues. Trimming shortened V by 5 bases and J by 3 bases, and 13 bases separated the two germline ends. The CDR3: CASSRTTRDYGYTF. CDR3 coding DNA: TGTGCCAGCAGCAGAACTACCAGGGACTATGGCTACACCTTC.

The chain has TRBV7-6 and TRBJ2-1, with a weak D call TRBD2 (6 bases). Germline V gene data show CDR1 as SGHVS and CDR2 as FNYEAQ. CDR3 length: 15 residues. V was clipped by 2 bases and J by 0 bases, with 8 bases between them. The CDR3 loop is CASSLSGVSYNEQFF. The CDR3, as DNA: TGTGCCAGCAGCTTATCGGGAGTCTCCTACAATGAGCAGTTCTTC.

J is TRBJ2-3 and V is TRBV4-1; the D gene is possibly TRBD2 (5 bases). Trimming took off 1 base at V and 4 bases at J, with 15 bases between the two ends. This CDR3 region has 16 residues. CDR1 is MGHRA and CDR2 is YSYEKL in the germline V gene. CDR3 sequence: CASSQGLASRPDTQYF. In DNA form, the CDR3 reads TGCGCCAGCAGCCAAGGATTAGCGTCGAGACCAGATACGCAGTATTTT.

The chain couples TRBV29-1 to TRBJ2-7, with D possibly TRBD2 on 5 matching bases. The V and J ends lost 5 bases and 2 bases respectively, with 10 bases between them. Germline CDR1 reads SQVTM; CDR2 reads ANQGSEA. This CDR3 spans 12 amino acids. CDR3 in amino acids: CSVRPGAYEQYF. CDR3 in DNA: TGCAGCGTTCGGCCCGGGGCCTACGAGCAGTACTTC.

The rearrangement uses TRBV6-1 and TRBJ2-4; D is uncertain. Germline-derived CDR1 and CDR2 are MNHNS and SASEGT. This CDR3 region has 13 residues. Deletions cut 1 base from V and 3 bases from J, with 4 bases between. The CDR3 DNA is TGTGCCAGCAGTGAAGGGCTCAAAAACATTCAGTACTTC. It specifies CASSEGLKNIQYF.

The chain couples TRBV18 to TRBJ1-2; 8 bases match TRBD1. Germline V gene lookup returns CDR1 KGHSH and CDR2 LQKENI. The ends lost 2 bases at V and 2 bases at J; junction bases unmatched: 4. The CDR3 length is 15 residues. The DNA of the CDR3 is TGTGCCAGCTCACCAGGACAGGGAATGAACTATGGCTACACCTTC. Residues: CASSPGQGMNYGYTF.

The rearrangement links TRBV7-9 to TRBJ2-7; D call uncertain. CDR3 length equals 14 residues. Germline CDR1 and CDR2: SEHNR and FQNEAQ (reference sequence). Trimming left V 5 bases short and J 0 bases short, with 11 bases between. CDR3 bases: TGTGCCAGCAGCCTTGGGTCCTCCTCCTACGAGCAGTACTTC. This encodes CASSLGSSSYEQYF.